This T cell receptor (beta chain) originates from a study of CD8 T cells in ankylosing spondylitis. Findings of the study overall: One TCR beta motif, made up of eight or nine highly homologous variants, appeared characteristic of ankylosing spondylitis blood.

Trimming took off 3 bases at V and 9 bases at J, with 2 bases between the two ends. CDR1 is KGHDR, CDR2 SFDVKD, per germline. This CDR3 comprises 10 residues. Via MiXCR, TCRdb re-called the 5' RACE reads, giving one row per CDR3 protein. The sample records 250,000 to 300,000 distinct CDR3 sequences, 15% to 25% being singletons. Comments on this clonotype: Its antigen is as yet unknown.

Sequenced: blood, either unsorted or a sorted T cell fraction (not recorded which). The sequence was collected from a male donor with ankylosing spondylitis or in good health (not recorded which). The genes are TRBV24-1 and TRBJ2-1; no reliable D call. This chain's CDR3 is CATSDLEQFF. The CDR3 DNA reads TGTGCCACCAGTGATCTTGAGCAGTTCTTC.